This paragraph covers one T cell receptor (beta chain) sequence. Its antigen is not known. This entry comes from a study of cytomegalovirus exposure and HLA in healthy donors. About the study: The same platform was used for the 100 to 150 validation repertoires as for the approximately 730 first-cohort repertoires, as reported in a later analysis. Study results and limitations: Through in vitro validation, a few CMV-associated chains were shown to be specific for CMV antigens. The study listed 150 to 200 cytomegalovirus-associated TCR beta chains.

The table came from immunoSEQ multiplex PCR; TCRdb's copy has only in-frame clones and leaves some out. This sample has 150,000 to 200,000 clones; roughly 86% occur once, and the top ten carry roughly 2.5%. The CDR3 is 14 amino acids. The V gene's germline CDR1 is MNHEY and CDR2 SMNVEV (reference sequence). V lost 4 bases and J 6 bases, leaving 13 bases between the germline ends. The approximately 120-subject validation cohort, separate from the roughly 700-subject first cohort, included the donors. The sample taken for sequencing was PBMCs. The receptor's source is a man aged 18 to 29 in good health and CMV-seropositive. The chain employs TRBV27 and TRBJ2-1, with D possibly TRBD2 on 6 matching bases. The chain's CDR3 is CASSSMTRSNEQFF. The CDR3 nucleotides are TGTGCCAGCAGTTCCATGACTAGGTCCAATGAGCAGTTCTTC.